These T cell receptor beta chains were read from a single sample in a study of beta chain features in type 1 diabetes. Some clones are missing from TCRdb's copy, which holds only in-frame ones; the method was immunoSEQ multiplex PCR. This repertoire shows 300,000 to 350,000 clones, about 13% found once; its top ten account for nearly 0.015%. Specimen: naive CD4+ T cells from blood. These receptors all come from a woman between 18 and 29 years old with type 1 diabetes. Both conserved end residues are part of each CDR3. A D gene is named only where the DNA matches it firmly. Expanded clones get a size class; other rows say once, few or many, or leave the size out.

V: TRBV10-3; J: TRBJ1-5; size: few; D: NA; DNA: TGTGCCATCAGTGAGCAGGTTAATCAGCCCCAGCATTTT; CDR3: CAISEQVNQPQHF
V: TRBV5-1; J: TRBJ2-2; size: few; D: TRBD2; DNA: TGCGCCAGCAGCCCACGATCGATAGCGGGAGTGTCTGGGGAGCTGTTTTTT; CDR3: CASSPRSIAGVSGELFF
V: TRBV11-2; J: TRBJ2-6; size: NA; D: NA; DNA: TGTGCCAGCAGCCCTACGACTGGGGCCAACGTCCTGACTTTC; CDR3: CASSPTTGANVLTF
V: TRBV11-3; J: TRBJ2-1; size: NA; D: NA; DNA: TGTGCCAGCAGCCCCCACTGGAGCTCCTACAATGAGCAGTTCTTC; CDR3: CASSPHWSSYNEQFF
V: TRBV10-3; J: TRBJ1-5; size: few; D: NA; DNA: TGTGCCATCAGTGCCAGGGATAGCAATCAGCCCCAGCATTTT; CDR3: CAISARDSNQPQHF
V: TRBV19; J: TRBJ2-1; size: few; D: TRBD1; DNA: TGTGCCAGTACCAGGACAGGGGGTGCGTACAATGAGCAGTTCTTC; CDR3: CASTRTGGAYNEQFF
V: TRBV5-1; J: TRBJ1-5; size: few; D: TRBD1; DNA: TGCGCCAGCAGCCCGACAGGGAATCAGCCCCAGCATTTT; CDR3: CASSPTGNQPQHF
V: TRBV15; J: TRBJ2-1; size: NA; D: NA; DNA: TGTGCCACCAGCAGAGCCGGGACCTACAATGAGCAGTTCTTC; CDR3: CATSRAGTYNEQFF
V: TRBV5-1; J: TRBJ2-3; size: NA; D: TRBD2; DNA: TGCGCCAGCAAAGAGGTGCTGACTAGCGGGATTGCAGATACGCAGTATTTT; CDR3: CASKEVLTSGIADTQYF
V: TRBV11-2; J: TRBJ2-7; size: few; D: NA; DNA: TGTGCCAGCAGCCCACCAGCCCAACGTCAGGCAGGCAAGTACTTC; CDR3: CASSPPAQRQAGKYF
V: TRBV15; J: TRBJ2-1; size: few; D: TRBD2; DNA: TGTGCCACCAGCAGAGTTTACGAAGCGGGAGAATGGTTCTTC; CDR3: CATSRVYEAGEWFF
V: TRBV30; J: TRBJ2-3; size: NA; D: NA; DNA: TGTGCCTGGAGTCACGGAGATACGCAGTATTTT; CDR3: CAWSHGDTQYF
V: TRBV19; J: TRBJ1-5; size: few; D: NA; DNA: TGTGCCAGTAGTTCTACCCTGCCGCGGGGGGCTGACCAGCCCCAGCATTTT; CDR3: CASSSTLPRGADQPQHF
V: TRBV9; J: TRBJ1-4; size: few; D: NA; DNA: TGTGCCAGCAGCGTAGCCGGGGTTAATGAAAAACTGTTTTTT; CDR3: CASSVAGVNEKLFF
V: TRBV6-5; J: TRBJ2-5; size: NA; D: NA; DNA: TGTGCCAGCAGTTACGGGCCTGGCGGGCCCGAGACCCAGTACTTC; CDR3: CASSYGPGGPETQYF
V: TRBV28; J: TRBJ2-5; size: few; D: TRBD2; DNA: TGTGCCAGCAGGAAAGTAGCGGGAGGGTGGACCCAGTACTTC; CDR3: CASRKVAGGWTQYF
V: TRBV7-2; J: TRBJ2-1; size: few; D: TRBD2; DNA: TGTGCCAGCAGCCCCCAGGGCACTAGCGGGTACAATGAGCAGTTCTTC; CDR3: CASSPQGTSGYNEQFF
V: TRBV28; J: TRBJ2-2; size: few; D: TRBD1; DNA: TGTGCCAGCAGCCAGGGCAGGGGGCCCACCGGGGAGCTGTTTTTT; CDR3: CASSQGRGPTGELFF
V: TRBV18; J: TRBJ1-5; size: few; D: NA; DNA: TGTGCCAGCTCACCCAACGGAGAGGTCAGTCAGCCCCAGCATTTT; CDR3: CASSPNGEVSQPQHF
V: TRBV11-3; J: TRBJ2-1; size: NA; D: TRBD2; DNA: TGTGCCAGCAGCGGATGGGGGGAAGCGGGAGGGCCTGATGAGCAGTTCTTC; CDR3: CASSGWGEAGGPDEQFF
V: TRBV9; J: TRBJ1-1; size: NA; D: NA; DNA: TGTGCCAGCAGCGTAGATCCCTCGGGGATGAACACTGAAGCTTTCTTT; CDR3: CASSVDPSGMNTEAFF
V: TRBV28; J: TRBJ2-1; size: NA; D: TRBD1; DNA: TGTGCCAGCAGACAAAGACAGGGGAAGATCTTC; CDR3: CASRQRQGKIF
V: TRBV11-3; J: TRBJ2-7; size: NA; D: NA; DNA: TGTGCCAGCAGCTACGGGGAAGAGGGATACGAGCAGTACTTC; CDR3: CASSYGEEGYEQYF
V: TRBV7-2; J: TRBJ2-5; size: few; D: NA; DNA: TGTGCCAGCAGCTCCCCAGGGAACCAAGAGACCCAGTACTTC; CDR3: CASSSPGNQETQYF
V: TRBV7-9; J: TRBJ1-1; size: few; D: NA; DNA: TGTGCCAGCAGCCTGCGGGGGGAAAACACTGAAGCTTTCTTT; CDR3: CASSLRGENTEAFF
V: TRBV29-1; J: TRBJ1-5; size: NA; D: NA; DNA: TGCAGCGTTGCAGGGGCTCGCAATCAGCCCCAGCATTTT; CDR3: CSVAGARNQPQHF
V: TRBV4-2; J: TRBJ2-1; size: NA; D: NA; DNA: TGTGCCAGCAGCCCAACTGCAGGCGTCGATGAGCAGTTCTTC; CDR3: CASSPTAGVDEQFF
V: TRBV5-8; J: TRBJ2-5; size: NA; D: TRBD1; DNA: TGTGCCAGCAGCTACTCAACAGGGGGCCTCGGTCCTGCCGGGGAGACCCAGTACTTC; CDR3: CASSYSTGGLGPAGETQYF
V: TRBV20-1; J: TRBJ2-1; size: few; D: NA; DNA: TGCAGTGGACAGAACTCCAATGAGCAGTTCTTC; CDR3: CSGQNSNEQFF
V: TRBV15; J: TRBJ2-7; size: few; D: NA; DNA: TGTGCCACCAGCAGTAGAAGGGGGTACCTCTACGAGCAGTACTTC; CDR3: CATSSRRGYLYEQYF
V: TRBV9; J: TRBJ2-5; size: NA; D: NA; DNA: TGTGCCAGCAGCGTAGTGGGGGGAGAGACCCAGTACTTC; CDR3: CASSVVGGETQYF